The rows below give T cell receptor beta chains drawn from one sample of a study of post-analysis software for immune sequencing data. Via MiXCR, TCRdb re-called the PCR reads, giving one row per CDR3 protein. The table shows about 150,000 distinct CDR3 sequences, with approximately 28% occurring only once. The sequenced material came from blood. These receptors were collected from a girl between 5 and 17 years old with multiple sclerosis. The CDR3 runs from the conserved cysteine through the conserved F or W. D genes are given only for firm matches. Clone sizes are given selectively: once, few, many, or a class where the clone is expanded.

v_gene	j_gene	d_gene	len	abundance	CDR3aa	CDR3nt
TRBV20-1	TRBJ2-7	-	15	-	CSARDQTTLGGEQYF	TGCAGTGCTAGAGATCAAACTACCCTGGGGGGCGAGCAGTACTTC
TRBV20-1	TRBJ2-2	-	13	few	CSASAGNTGELFF	TGCAGTGCTAGTGCGGGGAACACCGGGGAGCTGTTTTTT
TRBV20-1	TRBJ2-3	-	15	-	CSASRGRGLADTQYF	TGCAGTGCTAGTCGGGGTCGGGGACTTGCGGATACGCAGTATTTT
TRBV10-3	TRBJ2-7	-	10	-	CARTAYEQYF	TGTGCCAGGACAGCCTACGAGCAGTACTTC
TRBV6-5	TRBJ1-1	-	16	-	CASSFDRPTMNTEAFF	TGTGCCAGCAGCTTTGACAGGCCTACCATGAACACTGAAGCTTTCTTT
TRBV7-2	TRBJ2-7	-	14	-	CASSLVPGGYEQYF	TGTGCCAGCAGCTTAGTGCCGGGCGGGTACGAGCAGTACTTC
TRBV6-1	TRBJ2-4	-	14	-	CASSDGLAKNIQYF	TGTGCCAGCAGTGACGGATTAGCCAAAAACATTCAGTACTTC
TRBV6-5	TRBJ1-1	TRBD1	17	few	CASSSGGTGRANTEAFF	TGTGCCAGCAGTTCAGGGGGAACAGGTCGGGCGAACACTGAAGCTTTCTTT
TRBV24-1	TRBJ2-5	-	13	few	CATSDSFSETQYF	TGTGCCACCAGTGATTCCTTTTCGGAGACCCAGTACTTC
TRBV2	TRBJ2-7	TRBD2	16	-	CASSEVPAGEYNEQYF	TGTGCCAGCAGTGAAGTGCCAGCGGGAGAGTACAATGAGCAGTACTTC
TRBV5-1	TRBJ1-5	TRBD1	16	few	CASSPGGARSNQPQHF	TGCGCCAGCAGCCCAGGGGGCGCGCGGAGCAATCAGCCCCAGCATTTT
TRBV7-9	TRBJ1-1	-	12	-	CASSLSGGYAFF	TGTGCCAGCAGCTTGAGTGGGGGGTACGCTTTCTTT
TRBV5-1	TRBJ2-7	-	14	many	CASSPTESLYEQYF	TGCGCCAGCAGCCCGACAGAGAGTCTCTACGAGCAGTACTTC
TRBV29-1	TRBJ1-5	-	13	many	CSVRSGLGEPQHF	TGCAGCGTTAGGTCAGGCCTGGGGGAGCCCCAGCATTTT
TRBV12-3/TRBV12-4	TRBJ2-3	TRBD1	17	-	CASSSSWGTGGTDAQYF	TGTGCCAGCAGTTCTAGTTGGGGGACAGGGGGAACAGATGCGCAGTATTTT
TRBV27	TRBJ1-1	-	16	many	CASSLSGRGGNTEAFF	TGTGCCAGCAGTTTATCGGGAAGAGGGGGGAACACTGAAGCTTTCTTT
TRBV2	TRBJ2-3	-	15	many	CASSVRPIIADTQYF	TGTGCCAGCAGTGTTAGGCCGATAATCGCAGATACGCAGTATTTT
TRBV12-3/TRBV12-4	TRBJ2-7	-	13	few	CASSSPNSYEQYF	TGTGCCAGCAGTTCTCCGAACTCCTACGAGCAGTACTTC
TRBV6-2/TRBV6-3	TRBJ2-3	-	13	-	CASSYPSGHTQYF	TGTGCTAGCAGTTACCCCTCGGGTCACACGCAGTATTTT